A single sample gave rise to the 29 T cell receptor beta chains below, sequenced in a study of T cell clonality in common variable immunodeficiency. Findings and limits, study-wide: Common variable immunodeficiency TCR beta sequences reportedly had fewer deletions and N-nucleotide insertions.

Produced via immunoSEQ multiplex PCR; TCRdb's table is partial and in-frame only. Reported are some 14,000 clones, none seen only once; the ten largest carry 12%. Their specific antigens are unknown. What was sequenced was peripheral blood mononuclear cells. These receptors were collected from a human donor with common variable immunodeficiency.

Only a few counts were recorded for this clone. Sequencing ends 3 residues short of the CDR3 end; the germline J gene provides the rest. The V and J genes are TRBV7-3 and TRBJ2-5; D remains ambiguous. The CDR3 contains 13 residues. With 2 bases removed from V and 5 bases from J, the gap between germline ends came to 9 bases. Germline V lookup: CDR1 SGHTA, CDR2 FQGTGA. The CDR3 sequence: CASSLEAAETQYF. The CDR3 bases that were read are TGTGCCAGCAGCTTAGAGGCGGCTGAGACC.

Comments on this clone: With the read ending 3 residues before the CDR3 end, the germline J gene is used to fill in that end. The V and J genes are TRBV20-1 and TRBJ2-1; 7 bases match TRBD2. With V trimmed by 2 bases and J by 1 base, 2 bases remained unmatched. This CDR3 is 14 amino acids long. Germline loops: CDR1 DFQATT, CDR2 SNEGSKA (reference sequence). This CDR3 is CSARKAGSYNEQFF. The part of the CDR3 DNA that was read is TGCAGTGCTAGAAAAGCGGGATCCTACAATGAG.

This clone was counted at least ten times. The read halts 3 residues ahead of the CDR3 end, with the missing end drawn from the germline J gene. This rearrangement joins TRBV5-5 to TRBJ2-4; D may be TRBD2 (6 bases). Germline-derived CDR1 and CDR2 are SGHKS and YYEKEE (reference sequence). V lost 0 bases and J 3 bases, leaving 10 bases between the germline ends. The CDR3 spans 15 residues. The covered CDR3 bases are TGTGCCAGCAGCTTGGTCGGGGGTGGCAAAAACATT. Amino acid sequence: CASSLVGGGKNI. The CDR3 in its entirety is CASSLVGGGKNIQYF.

Regarding this clone: Read data end 3 residues before the CDR3 end; the end is taken from the germline J gene. The chain is built from TRBV7-6 and TRBJ2-5; 14 bases align to TRBD2. Germline trimming cut 5 bases from V and 5 bases from J; bases unmatched to any gene: 7. This CDR3 comprises 16 residues. CDR1 and CDR2 from the germline V gene are SGHVS and FNYEAQ. This CDR3 is CASSQLGLAGVETQYF. Partial CDR3 DNA: TGTGCCAGCAGCCAGTTGGGACTAGCGGGGGTGGAGACC.

CDR3 sequence: CASSPRGRKDNYGYTF. CDR3 DNA, as far as it was read: TGTGCCAGCAGCCCGCGGGGAAGGAAGGACAACTATGGC. The rearrangement links TRBV7-8 to TRBJ1-2; unclear D gene. The read finishes 3 residues shy of the CDR3 end, and the germline J gene is used to complete it. The CDR3 is 16 residues long. V shed 5 bases and J shed 2 bases, with 18 bases lying between them. Germline V CDR1 and CDR2: SGHVS, FQNEAQ.

A remark on this clone: The CDR3 goes on 3 residues after the read ends, and that part is filled in from the germline J gene. This sequence joins TRBV7-6 and TRBJ1-2, with D unclear. The CDR3 sequence is 13 residues long. The germline V gene has CDR1 SGHVS and CDR2 FNYEAQ. Trimming removed 3 bases from V and 4 bases from J, with 9 bases in between. CDR3 sequence: CASSFAPGYGYTF. The part of the CDR3 DNA that was read is TGTGCCAGCAGCTTCGCGCCTGGCTATGGC.

Notes on this clone: Coverage ceases 3 residues before the CDR3 finishes, and the germline J gene fills in the end. This chain joins TRBV7-6 and TRBJ1-1, with D possibly being TRBD1 (5 bases). Germline values: CDR1 SGHVS, CDR2 FNYEAQ. CDR3 length equals 12 residues. CDR3 DNA (partial): TGTGCCAGCAGCCCTTACAGGTCCCGA. Translation gives CASSPYRSR. The full CDR3 protein is CASSPYRSRAFF.

Turning to this clone: The CDR3 end is not reached by the read, which stops 3 residues before it; the germline J gene fills it in. The chain employs TRBV6-1 and TRBJ1-1, with D perhaps matching TRBD1 (5 bases). There are 13 residues in the CDR3. Per the germline V gene, CDR1 is MNHNS and CDR2 is SASEGT. Trimming left V 4 bases short and J 7 bases short, with 13 bases between. The covered CDR3 bases are TGTGCCAGCAGTGCTGTTAACGGGGGTGAA. It encodes CASSAVNGGE. In full, the CDR3 reads CASSAVNGGEAFF.

This clone was counted a few times. The read terminates 3 residues ahead of where the CDR3 ends, so the germline J gene completes it. V usage is TRBV18 and J usage is TRBJ1-1, with 10 positions matching TRBD1. Trimming cost V 2 bases and J 1 base; bases outside gene matches: 10. The CDR3 runs to 18 residues. Germline V CDR1 and CDR2: KGHSH, LQKENI. CDR3 DNA (partial): TGTGCCAGCTCACCAGTCCCGGACAGGGGGAAGGGGAACACTGAA. Protein: CASSPVPDRGKGNTE. The entire CDR3 is CASSPVPDRGKGNTEAFF.

The table lists this clone with a few counts. The sequenced fragment ends 3 residues before the CDR3 boundary, so the rest is inferred from the germline J gene. This chain connects TRBV18 to TRBJ1-2; D unresolved. Trimming took 6 bases from V and 2 from J, leaving 10 bases between them. The length of the CDR3 is 13 residues. The germline V gene encodes CDR1 KGHSH and CDR2 LQKENI. The covered CDR3 bases are TGTGCCAGCTCTGTAGACAAGAACTATGGC. It specifies CASSVDKNYG. The full CDR3 protein is CASSVDKNYGYTF.

This clone has more than one count but fewer than ten. The CDR3 goes on 3 residues after the read ends, and that part is filled in from the germline J gene. The chain employs TRBV5-1 and TRBJ2-7, with 11 nucleotides matching TRBD1. CDR1 and CDR2 (germline): SGHRS, YFSETQ. The CDR3 length is 15 residues. J gave up 1 base and V 4 bases, and 4 bases lay outside the gene matches. The chain's CDR3 is CASSRGQGASYEQYF. CDR3 DNA (partial): TGCGCCAGCAGCAGAGGACAGGGGGCATCCTACGAG.

This clone was seen a few times. The read is 3 residues too short to cover the CDR3 end, so that end is filled in from the germline J gene. The chain employs TRBV7-9 and TRBJ2-1; weak D call: TRBD2 (5 bases). Per the germline V gene, CDR1 is SEHNR and CDR2 is FQNEAQ (reference sequence). V was trimmed by 4 bases and J by 7 bases, leaving 17 bases between them. This CDR3 is 15 amino acids long. The part of the CDR3 DNA that was read is TGTGCCAGCAGCTCATTAATCTCGTCGGGGAATGAG. Translation gives CASSSLISSGNE. The whole CDR3 reads CASSSLISSGNEQFF.

With respect to this clone: The observed sequence ends 3 residues before the CDR3 terminus, with the missing tail filled in from the germline J gene. The chain couples TRBV19 to TRBJ2-1, with 10 bases identical to TRBD2. Germline V gene data show CDR1 as LNHDA and CDR2 as SQIVND (reference sequence). J was trimmed by 1 base and V by 4 bases; bases with no gene match: 7. The CDR3 sequence is 17 residues long. The sequenced CDR3 bases are TGTGCCAGTAGTAGGACTAGCGGAGCCCTTTCCTACAATGAG. Its protein is CASSRTSGALSYNE. The CDR3 in its entirety is CASSRTSGALSYNEQFF.

This clone came up many times. Read coverage stops 3 residues before the CDR3 terminus; the germline J gene supplies the remainder. The chain combines TRBV7-2 with TRBJ1-5; 9 nucleotides agree with TRBD1. The CDR3 extends over 15 amino acids. The V segment lost 1 base and the J segment 2 bases; nucleotides outside the gene matches: 0. Germline V gene lookup returns CDR1 SGHTA and CDR2 FQGNSA. The CDR3 is CASSLGTGGNQPQHF. CDR3 bases read: TGTGCCAGCAGCTTAGGGACAGGGGGCAATCAGCCC.

Comments on this clone: Sequencing ends 3 residues short of the CDR3 end; the germline J gene provides the rest. The genes are TRBV30 and TRBJ1-1; D is ambiguous. The V gene's germline CDR1 is GTSNPN and CDR2 SVGIG (reference sequence). V lost 6 bases, J lost 1 base, and 12 bases lay in between. The CDR3 spans 13 residues. This CDR3 reads CACRGRANTEAFF. The CDR3 DNA, read in part, is TGTGCCTGCCGAGGGCGGGCGAACACTGAA.

This clone was seen more than once but under ten times. The CDR3 end lies 3 residues beyond the end of the read and is filled in from the germline J gene. This sequence joins TRBV5-3 and TRBJ1-1; D remains ambiguous. TRBV5-3 qualifies as an ORF whose function is uncertain. V gave up 5 bases and J gave up 3 bases, with 17 bases separating them. This CDR3 spans 15 amino acids. The CDR3 loop reads CARSQPSERHTEAFF. The part of the CDR3 DNA that was read is TGTGCCAGAAGTCAACCTTCTGAGCGTCACACTGAA.

Points on this clone: The CDR3 is cut off 3 residues early in the read; its end comes from the germline J gene. The chain couples TRBV2 to TRBJ2-7, with D possibly being TRBD2 (5 bases). The CDR3 spans 15 residues. Trimming removed 6 bases at V and 2 bases at J, with 17 bases between. Germline V gene lookup returns CDR1 SNHLY and CDR2 FYNNEI. The covered CDR3 bases are TGTGCCAGCAGACTAGACGCTACATTTACCTACGAG. This translates into CASRLDATFTYE. The CDR3, in full, reads CASRLDATFTYEQYF.

The covered CDR3 bases are TGTGCCAGCAGTGAAGTAGTGGGCCCCGCCTACAATGAG. Translation gives CASSEVVGPAYNE. The CDR3, in full, reads CASSEVVGPAYNEQFF. The rearrangement links TRBV2 to TRBJ2-1; D is uncertain. The read ends 3 residues before the CDR3 terminus; that terminus is restored from the germline J gene. CDR3 length equals 16 residues. V shed 1 base and J shed 2 bases, with 12 bases lying between them. Per germline, CDR1 SNHLY and CDR2 FYNNEI.

Turning to this clone: Coverage ceases 3 residues before the CDR3 finishes, and the germline J gene fills in the end. The rearrangement links TRBV18 to TRBJ1-1; 8 positions agree with TRBD1. Trimming at V came to 9 bases and at J to 1 base, leaving 13 bases not matched to a gene. CDR3 length: 16 residues. Germline assignment: CDR1 KGHSH and CDR2 LQKENI. The part of the CDR3 DNA that was read is TGTGCCAGTTCAAAACGCGGACAGGGCCAGAACACTGAA. It codes for CASSKRGQGQNTE. From start to end, the CDR3 is CASSKRGQGQNTEAFF.

This clone turned up a few times. Read data end 3 residues before the CDR3 end; the end is taken from the germline J gene. The genes are TRBV7-9 and TRBJ2-1; 7 nucleotides align to TRBD2. V was clipped by 5 bases and J by 4 bases; unmatched bases: 5. The CDR3 spans 14 residues. Per germline, CDR1 SEHNR and CDR2 FQNEAQ (reference sequence). The CDR3 region is CASSPKGLYNEQFF. The part of the CDR3 DNA that was read is TGTGCCAGCAGCCCAAAGGGACTATACAATGAG.

In regard to this clone: The CDR3 extends 3 residues past the end of the read, so its final part is completed from the germline J gene. The V gene is TRBV19, the J gene TRBJ2-2; TRBD1 matches at 7 bases. Trimming cost V 5 bases and J 0 bases; bases outside gene matches: 9. Looked up from germline, CDR1 is LNHDA and CDR2 is SQIVND (reference sequence). This CDR3 has 17 amino acids. CDR3 protein: CASSPWTGTTNTGELFF. The sequenced CDR3 bases are TGTGCCAGTAGTCCGTGGACAGGCACGACGAACACCGGGGAG. Together with reference TRBV19 and TRBJ2-2, the CDR3 gives the full variable domain: DGGITQSPKYLFRKEGQNVTLSCEQNLNHDAMYWYRQDPGQGLRLIYYSQIVNDFQKGDIAEGYSVSREKKESFPLTVTSAQKNPTAFYLCASSPWTGTTNTGELFFGEGSRLTVL.

Turning to this clone: The read finishes 3 residues shy of the CDR3 end, and the germline J gene is used to complete it. The gene calls are TRBV18 and TRBJ1-1; possible D gene TRBD1, 6 bases. Germline V CDR1 and CDR2: KGHSH, LQKENI. This CDR3 comprises 16 residues. V lost 4 bases and J lost 2, with 17 bases in between. This CDR3 reads CASSLFNGQTNTEAFF. The CDR3 bases that were read are TGTGCCAGCTCACTTTTTAACGGACAGACTAACACTGAA.

Notes on this clone: The CDR3 end is not reached by the read, which stops 3 residues before it; the germline J gene fills it in. The J gene is TRBJ2-7, the V gene TRBV20-1; 12 positions match TRBD1. Per the germline V gene, CDR1 is DFQATT and CDR2 is SNEGSKA (reference sequence). CDR3 length: 15 residues. V was clipped by 6 bases and J by 3 bases; unmatched bases: 9. CDR3 protein: CSAGTGGFLIYEQYF. The DNA read from the CDR3 is TGCAGTGCCGGGACAGGGGGCTTCCTTATCTACGAG.

This clone was seen a handful of times. Read sequence stops 3 residues before the CDR3 end, and the germline J gene provides the missing end. The chain recombines TRBV6-1 with TRBJ2-1, with a possible D match to TRBD1 (5 bases). Trimming took off 2 bases at V and 2 bases at J, with 22 bases between the two ends. The CDR3 spans 19 residues. Germline lookup yields CDR1 MNHNS and CDR2 SASEGT. Partial CDR3 DNA: TGTGCCAGCAGTGAATGGGCCTTGACAGTTCGGATCACCTACAATGAG. Translation: CASSEWALTVRITYNE. The entire CDR3 protein is CASSEWALTVRITYNEQFF.

This clone has more than one count but fewer than ten. The read gets to within 3 residues of the CDR3 end, and the germline J gene fills in the rest. The chain links TRBV19 to TRBJ2-1, with 10 bases aligning to TRBD1. The length of the CDR3 is 16 residues. The germline CDR1 and CDR2 sequences are LNHDA and SQIVND (reference sequence). J lost 4 bases, V lost 5 bases, and 8 bases had no gene match. The chain's CDR3 is CASSGGQGRNYNEQFF. CDR3 bases read: TGTGCCAGTAGTGGGGGACAGGGGAGGAATTACAATGAG.

The CDR3 is CASSAGQGVGTEAFF. The CDR3 bases that were read are TGTGCCAGTAGTGCCGGACAGGGGGTCGGGACTGAA. The V and J genes are TRBV19 and TRBJ1-1; TRBD1 aligns across 10 bases. Read sequence stops 3 residues before the CDR3 end, and the germline J gene provides the missing end. CDR3 size: 15 residues. The junction had 8 bases not matched to a gene; V was cut back by 5 bases and J by 5 bases. From germline, CDR1 is LNHDA and CDR2 SQIVND (reference sequence).

To note about this clone: The read gets to within 3 residues of the CDR3 end, and the germline J gene fills in the rest. The chain couples TRBV18 to TRBJ2-3, with 12 bases that match TRBD2. This CDR3 is 22 amino acids long. Germline trimming cut 0 bases from V and 2 bases from J; bases unmatched to any gene: 18. Germline CDR1 and CDR2: KGHSH and LQKENI. CDR3 residues: CASSPPWKGLAGGSPSTDTQYF. The CDR3 DNA, read in part, is TGTGCCAGCTCACCACCCTGGAAGGGGCTAGCGGGGGGGAGCCCGTCCACAGATACG. Together with reference TRBV18 and TRBJ2-3, the CDR3 gives the full variable domain: NAGVMQNPRHLVRRRGQEARLRCSPMKGHSHVYWYRQLPEEGLKFMVYLQKENIIDESGMPKERFSAEFPKEGPSILRIQQVVRGDSAAYFCASSPPWKGLAGGSPSTDTQYFGPGTRLTVL.

The table lists this clone with a few counts. The CDR3 goes on 3 residues after the read ends, and that part is filled in from the germline J gene. V is TRBV19 and J is TRBJ2-2; perhaps D is TRBD1 or TRBD2 (5 bases each). The V end was cut by 6 bases, the J end by 6 bases, with 11 bases between. CDR1 is LNHDA, CDR2 SQIVND, per germline (reference sequence). CDR3 length: 13 residues. The CDR3 DNA, read in part, is TGTGCCAGTAGCCTGCGAGGGGCCGGGGAG. As protein: CASSLRGAGE. The whole CDR3 sequence is CASSLRGAGELFF.

This clone was observed a handful of times. The read comes to an end 3 residues before the CDR3 does, leaving the germline J gene to fill in the end. The chain uses TRBV7-7 and TRBJ2-5, with D perhaps TRBD2 (6 bases). V was shortened by 5 bases and J by 5 bases, with 12 bases between the two germline ends. The germline V gene encodes CDR1 SSHAT and CDR2 FNYEAQ (reference sequence). This CDR3 has 13 residues. The part of the CDR3 DNA that was read is TGTGCCAGCAGCCCCTCGGAGGGGGAGACC. It specifies CASSPSEGET. The CDR3 as a whole reads CASSPSEGETQYF.